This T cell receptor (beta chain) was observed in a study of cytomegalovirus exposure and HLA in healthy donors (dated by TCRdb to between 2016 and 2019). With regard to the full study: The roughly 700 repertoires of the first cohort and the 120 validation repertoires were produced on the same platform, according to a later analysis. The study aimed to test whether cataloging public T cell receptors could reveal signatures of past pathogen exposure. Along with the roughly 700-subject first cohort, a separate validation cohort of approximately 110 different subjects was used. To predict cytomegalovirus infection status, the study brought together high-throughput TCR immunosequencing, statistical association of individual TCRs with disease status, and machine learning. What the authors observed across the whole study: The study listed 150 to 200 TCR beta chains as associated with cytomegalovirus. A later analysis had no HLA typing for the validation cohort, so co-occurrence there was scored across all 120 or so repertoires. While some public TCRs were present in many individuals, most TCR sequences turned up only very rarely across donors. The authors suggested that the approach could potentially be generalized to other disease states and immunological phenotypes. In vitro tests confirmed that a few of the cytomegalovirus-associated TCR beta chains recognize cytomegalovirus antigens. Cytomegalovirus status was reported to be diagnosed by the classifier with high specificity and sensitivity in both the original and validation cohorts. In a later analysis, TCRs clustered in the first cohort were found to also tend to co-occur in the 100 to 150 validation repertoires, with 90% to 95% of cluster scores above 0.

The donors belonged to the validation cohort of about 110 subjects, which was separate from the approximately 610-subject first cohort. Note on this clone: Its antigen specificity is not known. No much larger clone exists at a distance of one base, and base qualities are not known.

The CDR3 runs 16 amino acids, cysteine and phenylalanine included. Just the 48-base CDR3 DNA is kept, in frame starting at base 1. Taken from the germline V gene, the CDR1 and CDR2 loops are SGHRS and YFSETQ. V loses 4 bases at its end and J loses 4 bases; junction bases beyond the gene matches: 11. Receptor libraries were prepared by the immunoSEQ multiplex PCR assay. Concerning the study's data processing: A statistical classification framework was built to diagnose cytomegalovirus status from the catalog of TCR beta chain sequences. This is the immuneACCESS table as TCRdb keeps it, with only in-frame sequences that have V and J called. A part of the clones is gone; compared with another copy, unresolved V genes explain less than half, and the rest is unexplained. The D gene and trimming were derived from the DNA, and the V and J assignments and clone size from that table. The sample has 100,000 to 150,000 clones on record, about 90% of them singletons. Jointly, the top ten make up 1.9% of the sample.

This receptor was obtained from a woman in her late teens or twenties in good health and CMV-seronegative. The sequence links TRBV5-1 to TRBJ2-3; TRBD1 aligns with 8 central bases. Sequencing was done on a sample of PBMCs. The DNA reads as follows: TGCGCCAGCAGCCACGGACAGGGTGGGTTTGCAGATACGCAGTATTTT. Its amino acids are CASSHGQGGFADTQYF. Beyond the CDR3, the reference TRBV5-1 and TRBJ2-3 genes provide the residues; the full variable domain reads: KAGVTQTPRYLIKTRGQQVTLSCSPISGHRSVSWYQQTPGQGLQFLFEYFSETQRNKGNFPGRFSGRQFSNSRSEMNVSTLELGDSALYLCASSHGQGGFADTQYFGPGTRLTVL.